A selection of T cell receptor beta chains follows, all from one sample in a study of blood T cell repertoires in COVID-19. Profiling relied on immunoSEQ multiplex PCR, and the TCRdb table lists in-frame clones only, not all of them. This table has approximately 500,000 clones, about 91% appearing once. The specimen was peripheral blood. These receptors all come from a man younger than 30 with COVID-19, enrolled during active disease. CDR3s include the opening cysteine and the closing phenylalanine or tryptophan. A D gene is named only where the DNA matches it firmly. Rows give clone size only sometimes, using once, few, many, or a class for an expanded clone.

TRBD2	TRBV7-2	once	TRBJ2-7	CASSLGGGKIYEQYF	TGTGCCAGCAGCTTAGGGGGGGGGAAGATCTACGAGCAGTACTTC
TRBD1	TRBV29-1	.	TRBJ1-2	CSVDRQGMIYGYTF	TGCAGCGTAGACCGACAGGGAATGATCTATGGCTACACCTTC
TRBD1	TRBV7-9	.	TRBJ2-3	CASSLGAGGSTDTQYF	TGTGCCAGCAGCTTAGGGGCAGGGGGTTCGACAGATACGCAGTATTTT
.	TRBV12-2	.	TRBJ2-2	CASRLGWRTGKNGELFF	TGTGCAAGTCGCTTAGGATGGAGGACAGGCAAGAACGGGGAGCTGTTTTTT
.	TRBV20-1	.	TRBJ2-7	CSAVGGEQYF	TGCAGTGCGGTAGGGGGCGAGCAGTACTTC
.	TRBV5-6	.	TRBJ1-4	CASSLAGEKLFF	TGTGCCAGCAGCCTCGCGGGGGAAAAACTGTTTTTT
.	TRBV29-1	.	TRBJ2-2	CSAEQGNTGELFF	TGCAGCGCGGAACAGGGGAACACCGGGGAGCTGTTTTTT
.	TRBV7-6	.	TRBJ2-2	CASSPVGAVNTGELFF	TGTGCCAGCAGCCCCGTGGGGGCAGTCAACACCGGGGAGCTGTTTTTT
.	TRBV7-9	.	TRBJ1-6	CASSARGGQNSPLHF	TGTGCCAGCAGCGCGCGGGGGGGTCAGAATTCACCCCTCCACTTT
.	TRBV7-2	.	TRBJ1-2	CASSLDSQGYGYTF	TGTGCCAGCAGCTTAGACAGTCAGGGGTATGGCTACACCTTC
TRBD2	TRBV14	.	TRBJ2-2	CASSQDLGFAGETGELFF	TGTGCCAGCAGCCAAGATCTTGGCTTTGCGGGAGAGACCGGGGAGCTGTTTTTT
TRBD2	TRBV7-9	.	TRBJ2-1	CASSLLAGGLVF	TGTGCCAGCAGCTTACTAGCGGGGGGTTTGGTCTTC
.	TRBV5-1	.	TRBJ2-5	CASSVRTATQETQYF	TGCGCCAGCAGCGTTCGGACAGCAACCCAAGAGACCCAGTACTTC
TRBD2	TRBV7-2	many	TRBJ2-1	CASSATSGPYNEQFF	TGTGCCAGCAGCGCCACTAGCGGGCCCTACAATGAGCAGTTCTTC
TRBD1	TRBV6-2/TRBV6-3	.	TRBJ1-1	CASSWDRGGIEAFF	TGTGCCAGCAGTTGGGACAGGGGTGGCATTGAAGCTTTCTTT
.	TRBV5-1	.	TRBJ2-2	CASSLNGGENTGELFF	TGCGCCAGCAGCTTGAACGGCGGGGAGAACACCGGGGAGCTGTTTTTT
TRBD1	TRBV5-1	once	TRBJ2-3	CASSSGTGVQDTQYF	TGCGCCAGCAGCTCCGGGACAGGGGTGCAAGATACGCAGTATTTT
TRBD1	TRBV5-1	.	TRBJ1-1	CASSLGGTGGANTEAFF	TGCGCCAGCAGCTTGGGTGGGACAGGGGGCGCGAACACTGAAGCTTTCTTT
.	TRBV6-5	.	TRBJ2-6	CASSYSSSGANVLTF	TGTGCCAGCAGTTACTCGAGCTCTGGGGCCAACGTCCTGACTTTC